Ten or more counts support the clone carrying this T cell receptor (beta chain). Its cognate antigen is unknown. The data are from a study of prognosis after radiotherapy for stage I lung cancer. At the level of the study: Stage I non-small cell lung cancer patients, who were enrolled in Nanjing, China, joined the cohort between early 2018 and January 2019.

General observations from the study: Gene usage, both TRBV and TRBJ, reportedly differed between patients with metastases and patients without them. The study left the tumor specificity of the expanded TCR clones undetermined.

The length of the CDR3 is 13 residues. Losses at the gene ends were 4 bases for V and 10 bases for J; bases not matched to a gene: 7. From genomic DNA, two-round multiplex PCR was used to amplify TCR beta CDR3. Every TRBV and TRBJ gene had its own specific primer in first-round PCR. Via MiXCR, TCRdb re-called the multiplex PCR reads, giving one row per CDR3 protein. The sample consists of under 75,000 distinct CDR3 sequences, approximately 25% of them appearing once. The sequence derives from a donor aged 50 or older with non-small cell lung cancer. This chain joins TRBV12-3 or TRBV12-4 and TRBJ1-2, with 9 bases aligning to TRBD1. The sample here was PBMCs, taken before or after stereotactic body radiation therapy (not recorded which). CDR3 DNA: TGTGCCAGCAGTTCGGGACAGGGCCTAGTCTACACCTTC. It translates to CASSSGQGLVYTF.